The present T cell receptor (beta chain) was sequenced within a study of cytomegalovirus exposure and HLA in healthy donors. This table comes from immunoSEQ multiplex PCR, and its TCRdb copy is limited to in-frame clones, with some not included. The sample holds about 130,000 clones, roughly nine tenths seen once. The receptor was derived from a woman aged 18-29 years in good health and CMV-seropositive. The sequenced sample consisted of PBMCs.

CDR3 coding DNA: TGTGCCAGCAACCTAGCCCGACAGGAAACCTACGAGCAGTACTTC. Translated, it gives CASNLARQETYEQYF. The rearrangement joins TRBV28 to TRBJ2-7; D perhaps matches TRBD1 (6 bases). The CDR3 runs 15 residues. Per the germline V gene, CDR1 is MDHEN and CDR2 is SYDVKM. The germline V and J ends were trimmed by 7 bases and 2 bases, with 18 bases remaining between them.